This is a list of T cell receptor beta chains from one sample in a study of neoadjuvant anti-PD-1 for oral cavity cancer. The method was immunoSEQ multiplex PCR; TCRdb's version includes in-frame clones alone and lacks a portion of them. The data contain about 15,000 clones, 65% to 70% of them seen just once; the ten biggest clones take up 2% to 2.5%. Sequences were derived from PBMCs, sampled before nivolumab (anti-PD-1) treatment. These receptors were collected from a person between 40 and 85 years old with oral cavity squamous cell carcinoma. CDR3s include the opening cysteine and the closing phenylalanine or tryptophan.

v_gene	len	j_gene	CDR3aa
TRBV29-1	17	TRBJ2-1	CSVERPPRGVSYNEQFF
TRBV5-1	15	TRBJ2-1	CASSTQGASSDEQFF
TRBV30	14	TRBJ1-2	CAWTSEYRLYGYTF
TRBV11-2	16	TRBJ2-7	CASSSLRARGPYEQYF
TRBV15	16	TRBJ1-4	CATSRGREQANEKLFF
TRBV11-2	15	TRBJ2-7	CASSPSWTRAYEQYF
TRBV30	15	TRBJ2-3	CAWSAEALSTDTQYF
TRBV2	14	TRBJ1-6	CASREQGNNSPLHF
TRBV19	11	TRBJ1-1	CATRENTEAFF
TRBV28	16	TRBJ2-7	CASSGGQFPSSYEQYF
TRBV6-1	12	TRBJ1-1	CASSDTWVGAFF